Detailed here is one T cell receptor (beta chain). The CDR3 is 16 residues long. Germline-derived CDR1 and CDR2 are MNHNY and SVGAGI (reference sequence). V was shortened by 7 bases and J by 1 base, with 19 bases between the two germline ends. It was CD45RO-negative cells, positively selected for CCR7, that made up naive CD8 cells, with terminally differentiated effector memory CD45RA+ cells excluded. Data came from immunoSEQ multiplex PCR; TCRdb stores just in-frame clones and leaves some out. Among hundreds of thousands of clones listed, 98% were seen once. The sample belongs to a study of shared clonotypes between healthy human individuals.

Sequenced sample: naive CD8+ T cells sorted from blood. This clonotype was sampled from a man aged 25-45 years in good health. The gene calls are TRBV6-6 and TRBJ1-2; possible D gene TRBD1, 6 bases. CDR3 DNA sequence: TGTGCCAGCATCATGGGGACACCATTTAATAACTATGGCTACACCTTC. Its protein is CASIMGTPFNNYGYTF.